Listed below are T cell receptor beta chains from one sample, sequenced in a study of beta chain features in type 1 diabetes. Clones were read by immunoSEQ multiplex PCR, and TCRdb kept only the in-frame ones, dropping some. The sample holds some 270,000 clones, 8% seen once. The sample comprised central memory CD4+ T cells from blood. These receptors originate from a young woman in good health. Both conserved end residues are part of each CDR3.

V gene	CDR3 length	CDR3 protein
TRBV2	15	CASSESYSGREGYTF
TRBV4-3	14	CASSRDRVESPLHF
TRBV4-2	15	CASSQIPGLVREQFF
TRBV30	16	CAWSVPDSIYNSPLHF
TRBV27	14	CASRSLQGRNIQYF
TRBV7-9	15	CASSRGTGGYNEQFF
TRBV5-4	15	CASSLGTVDTDTQYF
TRBV15	18	CATSRDRQGGSYNSPLHF
TRBV28	11	CASSFRQPQHF
TRBV6-5	15	CASRNRGGGGETQYF
TRBV5-8	15	CASSRKQGRAGELFF
TRBV7-2	15	CASSVGTGTSSGYTF
TRBV30	17	CAWSAPGTSGLSYEQYF
TRBV5-6	16	CASSLGGQAPEETQYF
TRBV6-6	15	CASRPPGRQNTEAFF
TRBV19	13	CASSHRGDQPQHF
TRBV25-1	14	CASSESIAGNTIYF
TRBV6-5	13	CASSPDWNQPQHF
TRBV7-2	15	CASSSTGISGNTIYF
TRBV28	15	CASSSPGQGYTEAFF
TRBV5-1	15	CASMVSPTGSYEQYF
TRBV5-1	15	CASSLGMGTNEKLFF